The 28 T cell receptor beta chains below were found in one sample sequenced in a study of naive and memory T cell subsets. Both TRBC1 and TRBC2 were covered by a beta constant-region primer of two equimolar oligonucleotides. TCRdb reanalysed the UMI-ligation and nested PCR reads using MiXCR and keeps one entry per CDR3 protein. Of 130,000 to 150,000 distinct CDR3 sequences in the sample, about 17% are singletons; the top ten hold approximately 0.15%. Sequenced input: naive CD4+ T cells from blood. The receptors shown here come from a human donor in good health.

V and J are TRBV10-3 and TRBJ2-5; 7 bases match TRBD2. The germline gives CDR1 ENHRY, CDR2 SYGVKD. This CDR3 comprises 12 residues. J lost 5 bases, V lost 9 bases, and 6 bases had no gene match. CDR3 nucleotides: TGTGCCATGGGGACTAATGGCGAGACCCAGTACTTC. It translates to CAMGTNGETQYF.

A few counts support this clonotype. CDR3 sequence (DNA): TGCGCCAGCAGCCAAGATTGGTCGGCAGGGGGTACTGAAGCTTTCTTT. Its translation is CASSQDWSAGGTEAFF. The rearrangement joins TRBV4-1 to TRBJ1-1; 7 bases agree with TRBD1. The CDR3 is 16 residues long. CDR1 and CDR2 from the germline V gene are MGHRA and YSYEKL. V lost 0 bases and J lost 5; bases outside the gene matches: 9.

This clonotype was counted between two and nine times. The J gene is TRBJ2-1, the V gene TRBV7-2; 7 nucleotides line up with TRBD2. V dropped 5 bases and J dropped 3; count of bases not matched to a gene: 10. This CDR3 is built from 16 residues. The germline V gene has CDR1 SGHTA and CDR2 FQGNSA. The CDR3, as DNA: TGTGCCAGCAGCCTAGGCGGGCTAGCGGACTACAATGAGCAGTTCTTC. This gives the protein CASSLGGLADYNEQFF. Combining the CDR3 with reference TRBV7-2 and TRBJ2-1 gives the whole variable domain GAGVSQSPSNKVTEKGKDVELRCDPISGHTALYWYRQSLGQGLEFLIYFQGNSAPDKSGLPSDRFSAERTGGSVSTLTIQRTQQEDSAVYLCASSLGGLADYNEQFFGPGTRLTVL.

J is TRBJ2-5 and V is TRBV5-1; the D gene is possibly TRBD2 (5 bases). Germline assignment: CDR1 SGHRS and CDR2 YFSETQ. This CDR3 comprises 13 residues. With 4 bases removed from V and 4 bases from J, the gap between germline ends came to 11 bases. CDR3 sequence: CASSRAGGETQYF. The CDR3 DNA sequence: TGCGCCAGCAGCAGGGCCGGAGGAGAGACCCAGTACTTC.

The V and J genes are TRBV7-2 and TRBJ2-1; TRBD1 matches at 7 bases. With 1 base clipped from V and 1 base from J, the junction kept 4 bases outside the gene matches. This CDR3 region has 16 residues. The germline V gene encodes CDR1 SGHTA and CDR2 FQGNSA. Written as DNA, the CDR3 is TGTGCCAGCAGCTTAGAGGGCAGGGGGTCCTACAATGAGCAGTTCTTC. This translates into CASSLEGRGSYNEQFF.

This clonotype turned up a few times. The chain recombines TRBV5-1 with TRBJ2-3, with TRBD2 identical over 10 bases. Germline V gives CDR1 SGHRS, CDR2 YFSETQ. With V trimmed by 9 bases and J by 3 bases, 4 bases remained unmatched. The CDR3 has 13 residues. The CDR3 nucleotides are TGCGCCACGCAGCGGGAGGGAACAGATACGCAGTATTTT. Protein product: CATQREGTDTQYF.

Only a few counts were recorded for this clonotype. The chain carries TRBV5-1 and TRBJ2-7; 13 positions agree with TRBD2. CDR3 length: 16 amino acids. The J segment lost 3 bases and the V segment lost 0 bases, leaving 3 bases of the junction unmatched. The germline V gene encodes CDR1 SGHRS and CDR2 YFSETQ. The DNA of the CDR3 is TGCGCCAGCAGCTTGGGGGGACTAGCGGGGAGCTACGAGCAGTACTTC. Amino acid sequence: CASSLGGLAGSYEQYF.

V usage is TRBV5-1 and J usage is TRBJ2-2, with D unresolved. This CDR3 has 14 residues. Between the trimmed V and J ends, which lost 0 bases and 4 bases, there was a span of 7 bases. Germline-derived CDR1 and CDR2 are SGHRS and YFSETQ. The CDR3 here is CASSLVRFTGELFF. The CDR3 DNA reads as TGCGCCAGCAGCTTGGTCCGGTTCACCGGGGAGCTGTTTTTT. Full variable domain (outside the CDR3, taken from reference TRBV5-1 and TRBJ2-2): KAGVTQTPRYLIKTRGQQVTLSCSPISGHRSVSWYQQTPGQGLQFLFEYFSETQRNKGNFPGRFSGRQFSNSRSEMNVSTLELGDSALYLCASSLVRFTGELFFGEGSRLTVL.

The rearrangement joins TRBV12-3 or TRBV12-4 to TRBJ2-7, with D possibly TRBD1 on 5 matching bases. CDR3 length: 17 residues. Trimming cost V 3 bases and J 6 bases, with 24 bases left between them. CDR3 loop: CASSFGDSSTSLGEQYF. CDR3 nucleotide sequence: TGTGCCAGCAGTTTCGGTGACAGTTCCACCTCGTTGGGCGAGCAGTACTTC.

The table lists this clonotype with a few counts. CDR3 coding DNA: TGCGCCAGCAGAACCAGTCCGAACACCGGGGAGCTGTTTTTT. This sequence encodes CASRTSPNTGELFF. This chain connects TRBV5-1 to TRBJ2-2; D is ambiguous. Germline CDR1 SGHRS, CDR2 YFSETQ. The length of the CDR3 is 14 residues. Trimming stripped 5 bases from V and 0 bases from J, with 8 bases between.

This chain connects TRBV11-2 to TRBJ2-1, with D possibly matching TRBD2 (6 bases). CDR1 and CDR2 from the germline V gene are SGHAT and FQNNGV. The CDR3 extends over 14 amino acids. Between the trimmed V and J ends, which lost 5 bases and 3 bases, there was a span of 11 bases. The DNA for the CDR3 is TGTGCCAGCAGCGTGACTAGTTACTACAATGAGCAGTTCTTC. The encoded protein is CASSVTSYYNEQFF.

The J gene is TRBJ2-3, the V gene TRBV3-2. TRBV3-2 is a pseudogene segment. CDR3 length: 14 residues. CDR3 region: CASSQRLFTDTQYF. The CDR3 DNA follows: TGTGCCAGCAGCCAACGCCTCTTCACAGATACGCAGTATTTT.

The genes are TRBV27 and TRBJ1-5; D is unresolved. This CDR3 is 15 amino acids long. With 1 base removed from V and 2 bases from J, the gap between germline ends came to 9 bases. The germline V gene has CDR1 MNHEY and CDR2 SMNVEV (reference sequence). The CDR3 sequence is CASSLLGNGNQPQHF. The CDR3 nucleotides are TGTGCCAGCAGTTTATTGGGGAATGGCAATCAGCCCCAGCATTTT.

CDR3 DNA sequence: TGCAGTGGCAGCCGAGACGGCAATCAGCCCCAGCATTTT. Protein sequence: CSGSRDGNQPQHF. This rearrangement joins TRBV20-1 to TRBJ1-5; D gene ambiguous. CDR1 is DFQATT and CDR2 is SNEGSKA in the germline V gene (reference sequence). Between the trimmed V and J ends, which lost 7 bases and 2 bases, there was a span of 12 bases. This CDR3 comprises 13 residues.

The chain joins TRBV11-2 to TRBJ2-1, with 12 bases identical to TRBD2. CDR3 length: 15 amino acids. Germline V CDR1 and CDR2: SGHAT, FQNNGV. V gave up 3 bases and J gave up 4 bases; unmatched junction bases: 1. CDR3 bases: TGTGCCAGCAGCTTCGGGACTAGCGGGTACAATGAGCAGTTCTTC. The encoded protein is CASSFGTSGYNEQFF.

A few counts support this clonotype. The rearrangement joins TRBV20-1 to TRBJ2-7; D remains ambiguous. The CDR3 has 12 residues. The V and J ends lost 0 bases and 4 bases respectively, with 7 bases between them. From germline, CDR1 is DFQATT and CDR2 SNEGSKA (reference sequence). The CDR3 loop is CSARDRWYEQYF. The CDR3 DNA is TGCAGTGCTAGAGATCGTTGGTACGAGCAGTACTTC.

A few counts support this clonotype. The chain couples TRBV27 to TRBJ2-7; tentatively, D is TRBD1 or TRBD2 (5 bases each). The CDR3 is 15 amino acids. Germline loops: CDR1 MNHEY, CDR2 SMNVEV (reference sequence). Trimming stripped 3 bases from V and 3 bases from J, with 15 bases between. The CDR3 DNA sequence: TGTGCCAGCAGTTTTATGAGTGGGACGGTCTACGAGCAGTACTTC. Its translation is CASSFMSGTVYEQYF.

The J gene is TRBJ1-5, the V gene TRBV29-1; the D gene is possibly TRBD1 (6 bases). V lost 7 bases, J lost 5 bases, and 15 bases lay in between. The CDR3 has 13 residues. Germline V gene sequence: CDR1 SQVTM, CDR2 ANQGSEA. The CDR3 protein is CSAATGQDQPQHF. The DNA of the CDR3 is TGCAGCGCAGCGACAGGCCAAGATCAGCCCCAGCATTTT.

The chain joins TRBV5-1 to TRBJ2-5; TRBD2 matches 9 bases. The CDR3 is 15 amino acids. With V trimmed by 7 bases and J by 3 bases, 10 bases remained unmatched. The germline V gene encodes CDR1 SGHRS and CDR2 YFSETQ. The CDR3 DNA follows: TGCGCCAGCGCCGAGGCCGGCGGGAGGGAAGAGACCCAGTACTTC. The encoded protein is CASAEAGGREETQYF.

This clonotype was seen a few times. CDR3 residues: CATGTNSYEQYF. The CDR3 bases are TGTGCCACCGGGACTAACTCCTACGAGCAGTACTTC. The chain has TRBV7-9 and TRBJ2-7; 7 nucleotides match TRBD2. This CDR3 is built from 12 residues. Per germline, CDR1 SEHNR and CDR2 FQNEAQ (reference sequence). V gave up 10 bases and J gave up 0 bases; unmatched junction bases: 3.

The J gene is TRBJ2-3, the V gene TRBV29-1; no clear D. V lost 3 bases and J 0 bases, leaving 10 bases between the germline ends. From germline, CDR1 is SQVTM and CDR2 ANQGSEA. The CDR3 length is 14 residues. CDR3 residues: CSVDAVCSTDTQYF. In DNA form, the CDR3 reads TGCAGCGTTGATGCGGTTTGTAGCACAGATACGCAGTATTTT.

This clonotype was seen only a few times. The V call is TRBV7-6, the J call TRBJ1-1; D is uncertain. Germline V lookup: CDR1 SGHVS, CDR2 FNYEAQ. The CDR3 runs to 17 residues. Trimming cost V 3 bases and J 0 bases, with 17 bases left between them. As DNA, the CDR3 is TGTGCCAGCAGCTTTCATAGGGCCGGCAACATGAACACTGAAGCTTTCTTT. Protein: CASSFHRAGNMNTEAFF.

The table lists this clonotype with a few counts. The CDR3 DNA follows: TGCAGCGTCCTCCCGGGACAGGCCGATCAGCCCCAGCATTTT. It yields the protein CSVLPGQADQPQHF. The chain is built from TRBV29-1 and TRBJ1-5; 8 nucleotides match TRBD1. Germline loops: CDR1 SQVTM, CDR2 ANQGSEA. Trimming removed 6 bases from V and 5 bases from J; junction bases left unmatched: 9. The CDR3 has 14 residues.

This clonotype has just a few counts. This chain links TRBV20-1 with TRBJ2-1; 10 bases fit TRBD2. The CDR3 spans 14 residues. The ends lost 6 bases at V and 2 bases at J; junction bases unmatched: 4. Germline assignment: CDR1 DFQATT and CDR2 SNEGSKA (reference sequence). The CDR3 region has the DNA TGCAGTGCAACGGGACTAGCGACCTACAATGAGCAGTTCTTC. It encodes CSATGLATYNEQFF.

The chain is built from TRBV7-9 and TRBJ2-5; a weak D match, TRBD2 (5 bases). V lost 7 bases to trimming and J lost 3 bases, with 15 bases between them. Germline V gives CDR1 SEHNR, CDR2 FQNEAQ (reference sequence). The CDR3 has 14 residues. The DNA for the CDR3 is TGTGCCAGCATCAAATCAGTGAGGGAAGAGACCCAGTACTTC. Translation: CASIKSVREETQYF.

This clonotype was seen only a few times. V and J are TRBV28 and TRBJ2-7, with TRBD1 matching 11 bases. Germline CDR1 MDHEN, CDR2 SYDVKM. Trimming cost V 9 bases and J 0 bases; bases outside gene matches: 7. The CDR3 has 15 amino acids. Here the CDR3 reads CASGPGQGGSYEQYF. The CDR3 DNA is TGTGCCAGTGGTCCGGGACAGGGGGGCTCCTACGAGCAGTACTTC.

V usage is TRBV10-3 and J usage is TRBJ2-5; D uncertain. Between the trimmed V and J ends, which lost 0 bases and 5 bases, there was a span of 4 bases. Germline CDR1 is ENHRY and CDR2 is SYGVKD. The CDR3 runs to 12 residues. Here the CDR3 reads CAISESRETQYF. The CDR3 DNA follows: TGTGCCATCAGTGAGTCGAGGGAGACCCAGTACTTC.

The chain combines TRBV10-3 with TRBJ1-6; D is unresolved. Trimming took 0 bases from V and 8 from J, leaving 17 bases between them. CDR1 and CDR2 from the germline V gene are ENHRY and SYGVKD. The CDR3 runs 17 residues. The CDR3 loop reads CAISESSAARVDSPLHF. Written as DNA, the CDR3 is TGTGCCATCAGTGAGTCGAGCGCGGCCCGGGTTGATTCACCCCTCCACTTT.